A single sample is the source of the 30 T cell receptor beta chains below, sequenced in a study of neurological immune-mediated disorders. TCRdb re-analysed the 5' RACE reads in MiXCR, keeping a single row per CDR3 protein. Of 55,000 to 70,000 distinct CDR3 sequences detected, over 5% appear once; the ten largest clones hold 5.6%. The specimen was PBMCs. These receptors all come from a human donor with multiple sclerosis. The donor label of this sample is uncertain.

This clonotype was seen repeatedly, ten times or more. The genes are TRBV3-1 and TRBJ2-7, with D perhaps TRBD1 (6 bases). The V end was cut by 3 bases, the J end by 1 base, with 13 bases between. This CDR3 region has 15 residues. CDR1 and CDR2 (germline): LGHDT, YNNKEL (reference sequence). CDR3: CASSQSGTPSYEQYF. CDR3 DNA: TGTGCCAGCAGCCAGTCAGGGACACCGTCCTACGAGCAGTACTTC.

In this sample, this clonotype turned up many times. The V gene is TRBV12-3 or TRBV12-4, the J gene TRBJ2-2; D might be TRBD1 (5 bases). Trimming pared 4 bases from V and 7 bases from J, leaving 13 bases between. There are 14 residues in the CDR3. The CDR3 spells CASSSHQGVGELFF. The CDR3 bases are TGTGCCAGCAGTTCTCATCAGGGTGTCGGGGAGCTGTTTTTT.

The table lists this clonotype with many counts. J is TRBJ2-1 and V is TRBV27; either TRBD1 or TRBD2 may supply D (5 bases each). The CDR3 is 15 residues long. The germline V gene has CDR1 MNHEY and CDR2 SMNVEV (reference sequence). V was shortened by 5 bases and J by 2 bases, with 13 bases between the two germline ends. CDR3 protein: CASSRNRDPYNEQFF. The CDR3 nucleotides are TGTGCCAGCAGTCGAAACCGGGACCCCTACAATGAGCAGTTCTTC.

In its sample, this clonotype was seen many times. The gene calls are TRBV5-1 and TRBJ2-7, with TRBD1 matching 7 bases. In germline, CDR1 is SGHRS, CDR2 YFSETQ. The V and J ends lost 0 bases and 3 bases, in that order; junction bases with no gene match: 3. The CDR3 sequence is 14 residues long. The CDR3 is CASSLGDSLYEQYF. The CDR3 nucleotides are TGCGCCAGCAGCTTGGGGGACAGTCTCTACGAGCAGTACTTC. The variable domain in full, with the rest retrieved from reference TRBV5-1 and TRBJ2-7, is KAGVTQTPRYLIKTRGQQVTLSCSPISGHRSVSWYQQTPGQGLQFLFEYFSETQRNKGNFPGRFSGRQFSNSRSEMNVSTLELGDSALYLCASSLGDSLYEQYFGPGTRLTVT.

This clonotype has a count of ten or more. The rearrangement links TRBV5-1 to TRBJ2-3, with 7 bases matching TRBD1. There are 15 residues in the CDR3. Germline CDR1 and CDR2: SGHRS and YFSETQ. V was pared by 4 bases and J by 1 base, with 6 bases of the junction left unmatched. CDR3 nucleotides: TGCGCCAGCAGCCTGGAGGACAGGCGCACAGATACGCAGTATTTT. Its translation: CASSLEDRRTDTQYF.

This clonotype showed up many times. The chain joins TRBV10-3 to TRBJ2-3; possible D gene TRBD2, 6 bases. V was trimmed by 8 bases and J by 3 bases, leaving 21 bases between them. CDR1 ENHRY and CDR2 SYGVKD come from the germline V gene. The CDR3 has 16 residues. The CDR3 DNA reads TGTGCCATCCGCCGGGGAGGCGGAGATGGAACAGATACGCAGTATTTT. This gives the protein CAIRRGGGDGTDTQYF.

This clonotype was observed many times. The chain uses TRBV5-6 and TRBJ1-2; 10 bases match TRBD1. Germline V CDR1 and CDR2: SGHDT, YYEEEE. V gave up 3 bases and J gave up 8 bases; unmatched junction bases: 7. There are 14 residues in the CDR3. In DNA, the CDR3 is TGTGCCAGCAGCTGGGACAGGGGCACCTTAGGCTACACCTTC. Protein sequence: CASSWDRGTLGYTF.

The sample holds many counts of this clonotype. This sequence joins TRBV7-8 and TRBJ1-3; D might be TRBD1 (6 bases). Germline V CDR1 and CDR2: SGHVS, FQNEAQ. Trimming removed 4 bases from V and 0 bases from J, with 13 bases in between. This CDR3 spans 16 amino acids. The CDR3 DNA is TGTGCCAGCAGCTCGGACAGAATTATCTCTGGAAACACCATATATTTT. Translated, it gives CASSSDRIISGNTIYF.

The chain uses TRBV6-5 and TRBJ2-3; maybe TRBD1 (8 bases). This CDR3 has 15 residues. The V gene's germline CDR1 is MNHEY and CDR2 SVGAGI. V was pared by 6 bases and J by 15 bases, with 28 bases between. CDR3 coding DNA: TGTGCCAGCAGGGCTATTAACAGGGGGAGGGGTACGCGTTATTTT. Translating it yields CASRAINRGRGTRYF.

This clonotype was recorded many times. The rearrangement joins TRBV5-1 to TRBJ1-1, with D possibly TRBD1 on 6 matching bases. CDR1 is SGHRS and CDR2 is YFSETQ in the germline V gene. With 4 bases removed from V and 1 base from J, the gap between germline ends came to 11 bases. The CDR3 has 14 residues. CDR3 bases: TGCGCCAGCAGCCCTGACAGGAGGAACACTGAAGCTTTCTTT. Translating gives CASSPDRRNTEAFF.

This clonotype was recorded at least ten times. The gene calls are TRBV7-9 and TRBJ2-7; 9 bases are a match to TRBD1. CDR1 is SEHNR, CDR2 FQNEAQ, per germline (reference sequence). This CDR3 has 13 amino acids. With V trimmed by 7 bases and J by 4 bases, 5 bases remained unmatched. The CDR3, as DNA: TGTGCCAGCAATCCGGGACAGGGTTACGAGCAGTACTTC. As protein: CASNPGQGYEQYF.

On this clonotype itself: An end of the junction does not agree with germline; a read error may underlie this. The rearrangement links TRBV5-1 to TRBJ2-7; D tentatively reads TRBD1 or TRBD2 (5 bases each). The CDR3 has 13 amino acids. Germline V lookup: CDR1 SGHRS, CDR2 YFSETQ. CDR3 in amino acids: CTSRIGAGYEQYF. The CDR3 DNA follows: TGCACCAGCAGAATAGGGGCGGGTTACGAGCAGTACTTC.

This clonotype was counted at least ten times. The rearrangement links TRBV4-1 to TRBJ2-3, with D perhaps TRBD1 (6 bases). The germline V gene has CDR1 MGHRA and CDR2 YSYEKL. The length of the CDR3 is 16 residues. Between the trimmed V and J ends, which lost 0 bases and 4 bases, there was a span of 14 bases. The CDR3 sequence is CASSQESRTAADTQYF. CDR3 DNA: TGCGCCAGCAGCCAAGAGTCTAGGACAGCTGCAGATACGCAGTATTTT.

This clonotype was counted at least ten times. This chain connects TRBV20-1 to TRBJ2-3; 8 bases align to TRBD1. The length of the CDR3 is 15 residues. Germline lookup yields CDR1 DFQATT and CDR2 SNEGSKA (reference sequence). After removal of 3 bases from V and 5 bases from J, the junction contained 10 bases not matched to a gene. This CDR3 reads CSASGVRGLGDTQYF. Here the CDR3 DNA reads TGCAGTGCTAGCGGAGTCAGGGGGCTAGGAGATACGCAGTATTTT.

There are many counts of this clonotype. The genes are TRBV3-1 and TRBJ2-7; perhaps TRBD1 as D (6 bases). Trimming cost V 0 bases and J 6 bases, with 12 bases left between them. This CDR3 region has 14 residues. Per the germline V gene, CDR1 is LGHDT and CDR2 is YNNKEL (reference sequence). The CDR3 reads CASSQEQGLGEQYF. The CDR3 coding sequence is TGTGCCAGCAGCCAAGAACAGGGCCTAGGCGAGCAGTACTTC.

This clonotype was picked up many times. The chain joins TRBV12-3 or TRBV12-4 to TRBJ2-3; TRBD1 might be the D (6 bases). The V end was cut by 4 bases, the J end by 2 bases, with 19 bases between. CDR3 length equals 17 residues. CDR3 nucleotides: TGTGCCAGCAGTTCGGCGCCAGGGGCCGTCCACACAGATACGCAGTATTTT. Encoded protein: CASSSAPGAVHTDTQYF.

This clonotype came up many times. As DNA, the CDR3 is TGCGCCAGCAGCTTAAGTAGGGGCGGCAACTATGGCTACACCTTC. As protein: CASSLSRGGNYGYTF. The chain joins TRBV5-1 to TRBJ1-2; D is possibly TRBD1 (5 bases). V dropped 2 bases and J dropped 2 bases, with 13 bases sitting between them. This CDR3 region has 15 residues. Per germline, CDR1 SGHRS and CDR2 YFSETQ. Variable domain in full (rest from reference TRBV5-1 and TRBJ1-2): KAGVTQTPRYLIKTRGQQVTLSCSPISGHRSVSWYQQTPGQGLQFLFEYFSETQRNKGNFPGRFSGRQFSNSRSEMNVSTLELGDSALYLCASSLSRGGNYGYTFGSGTRLTVV.

This clonotype showed up many times. V gene TRBV5-1 combines with J gene TRBJ1-4, with a possible D match to TRBD1 (6 bases). Between the trimmed V and J ends, which lost 5 bases and 4 bases, there was a span of 18 bases. The germline gives CDR1 SGHRS, CDR2 YFSETQ. The CDR3 contains 16 residues. The CDR3: CASSYGQNPVNEKLFF. The CDR3 region has the DNA TGCGCCAGCAGTTACGGACAGAATCCCGTTAATGAAAAACTGTTTTTT.

This clonotype was counted ten times or more. Here the CDR3 DNA reads TGCGCCAGCGGACAGGGGGGTGATTCACCCCTCCACTTT. This translates into CASGQGGDSPLHF. The chain joins TRBV5-1 to TRBJ1-6, with 10 bases matching TRBD1. After removal of 7 bases from V and 8 bases from J, the junction contained 3 bases not matched to a gene. This CDR3 comprises 13 residues. Germline lookup yields CDR1 SGHRS and CDR2 YFSETQ.

This clonotype was observed many times. This chain links TRBV12-3 or TRBV12-4 with TRBJ2-7; no clear D. The CDR3 consists of 13 residues. Deletions cut 4 bases from V and 2 bases from J, with 9 bases between. In DNA form, the CDR3 reads TGTGCCAGCAGTTCAGGAGTTACCTACGAGCAGTACTTC. Translation gives CASSSGVTYEQYF.

This clonotype was recorded at least ten times. The chain recombines TRBV4-2 with TRBJ2-7; D unresolved. CDR3 size: 15 residues. V was clipped by 0 bases and J by 4 bases, with 13 bases between them. Germline CDR1 and CDR2: LGHNA and YNFKEQ. CDR3 nucleotide sequence: TGTGCCAGCAGCCAAGATCGATGGCCACATTACGAGCAGTACTTC. Translated, it gives CASSQDRWPHYEQYF.

At least ten counts were recorded for this clonotype. This rearrangement joins TRBV5-1 to TRBJ2-1, with 7 nucleotides matching TRBD1. V lost 1 base to trimming and J lost 3 bases; unmatched junction nucleotides: 7. This CDR3 has 16 residues. Germline loops: CDR1 SGHRS, CDR2 YFSETQ. The CDR3 sequence is CASSLNFAGGYNEQFF. Here the CDR3 DNA reads TGCGCCAGCAGCTTGAATTTCGCAGGGGGCTACAATGAGCAGTTCTTC.

This chain links TRBV5-1 with TRBJ1-4; 8 bases are shared with TRBD1. This CDR3 is 15 amino acids long. Germline loops: CDR1 SGHRS, CDR2 YFSETQ. V was pared by 0 bases and J by 7 bases, with 5 bases of the junction left unmatched. CDR3 sequence reads: CASSLGGQGGEKLFF. In nucleotides, the CDR3 is TGCGCCAGCAGCTTGGGAGGACAGGGTGGTGAAAAACTGTTTTTT.

This clonotype was counted at least ten times. The V gene is TRBV2, the J gene TRBJ1-1, with TRBD1 matching over 8 bases. Germline assignment: CDR1 SNHLY and CDR2 FYNNEI. Trimming took 6 bases from V and 0 from J; bases not matched to a gene: 0. The CDR3 is 13 residues long. Here the CDR3 DNA reads TGTGCCAGCAGGGGACAGGTGAACACTGAAGCTTTCTTT. Its translation is CASRGQVNTEAFF. The full variable domain, completed using reference TRBV2 and TRBJ1-1, is EPEVTQTPSHQVTQMGQEVILRCVPISNHLYFYWYRQILGQKVEFLVSFYNNEISEKSEIFDDQFSVERPDGSNFTLKIRSTKLEDSAMYFCASRGQVNTEAFFGQGTRLTVV.

There are many counts of this clonotype. The J gene is TRBJ1-1, the V gene TRBV6-5, with 7 bases identical to TRBD1. CDR3 length: 15 residues. Germline CDR1 is MNHEY and CDR2 is SVGAGI. The J segment lost 6 bases and the V segment lost 10 bases, leaving 17 bases of the junction unmatched. The chain's CDR3 is CATYPFDRVNSEAFF. The DNA for the CDR3 is TGTGCCACCTATCCTTTCGACAGGGTTAATTCTGAAGCTTTCTTT.

At least ten counts were recorded for this clonotype. The V and J genes are TRBV12-3 or TRBV12-4 and TRBJ2-7; TRBD1 matches 8 bases. This CDR3 has 14 amino acids. Trimming took 6 bases from V and 2 from J; bases not matched to a gene: 6. The CDR3 DNA is TGTGCCAGCAGCTTGAGGACAGGGCCCTACGAGCAGTACTTC. This gives the protein CASSLRTGPYEQYF.

This clonotype was seen repeatedly, ten times or more. This chain connects TRBV29-1 to TRBJ2-2; D remains ambiguous. Trimming cost V 2 bases and J 0 bases, with 7 bases left between them. This CDR3 contains 14 residues. Germline-derived CDR1 and CDR2 are SQVTM and ANQGSEA. CDR3 coding DNA: TGCAGCGTTGAAAAGCCCCCGAACACCGGGGAGCTGTTTTTT. It translates to CSVEKPPNTGELFF.

Many counts were recorded for this clonotype. This chain uses TRBV7-9 with TRBJ1-1, with D perhaps TRBD1 (5 bases). Trimming removed 6 bases at V and 1 base at J, with 6 bases between. This CDR3 is built from 12 residues. The germline V gene has CDR1 SEHNR and CDR2 FQNEAQ (reference sequence). The DNA of the CDR3 is TGTGCCAGCAGTCAGGGGAACACTGAAGCTTTCTTT. It is translated as CASSQGNTEAFF.

This clonotype was observed at least ten times. This CDR3 is CASSVAGGPTNEQYF. The CDR3 nucleotides read TGTGCCAGCAGCGTAGCGGGGGGGCCGACAAACGAGCAGTACTTC. J is TRBJ2-7 and V is TRBV9; the match to TRBD2 covers 8 bases. V lost 0 bases and J lost 5; bases outside the gene matches: 7. CDR3 length equals 15 residues. Germline V gene sequence: CDR1 SGDLS, CDR2 YYNGEE.

The table lists this clonotype with many counts. The rearrangement joins TRBV7-2 to TRBJ1-2, with TRBD1 identical over 10 bases. The V and J ends lost 7 bases and 4 bases, in that order; junction bases with no gene match: 9. Germline loops: CDR1 SGHTA, CDR2 FQGNSA. The CDR3 loop spans 15 amino acids. This CDR3 is CASTSRDRGTYGYTF. The CDR3, as DNA: TGTGCCAGCACGTCCCGGGACAGGGGTACCTATGGCTACACCTTC.